This T cell receptor (beta chain) came from a study of blood T cell repertoires in COVID-19. Study information: Samples came from the United States, Italy and Spain, spanning acute and convalescent COVID-19.

Germline CDR1 is SQVTM and CDR2 is ANQGSEA. The CDR3 extends over 13 amino acids. The junction had 11 bases not matched to a gene; V was cut back by 5 bases and J by 8 bases. In the original workflow: Nucleated cell counts were estimated from reference gene primer amplification. Sequenced by immunoSEQ multiplex PCR; TCRdb stores in-frame clones only, minus some. V, J and clone size are those of that table, while D and trimming were read from the DNA. Found here are around 140,000 clones, about 89% of them singletons; the top ten hold roughly 10%. This clone showed up just once. The sample taken for sequencing was peripheral blood. The J gene is TRBJ1-2, the V gene TRBV29-1; 7 bases fit TRBD1. The clonotype was recovered from a woman in her seventies with COVID-19, enrolled during active disease. The CDR3 DNA sequence: TGCAGCGTTCCGGGACAGACCTCGGTAGGCTACACCTTC. Amino acid sequence: CSVPGQTSVGYTF.